This TCR beta chain came from a study of cytomegalovirus exposure and HLA in healthy donors. This clone showed up just a few times. Its specificity is unknown. Study results and caveats: Later analysis associated a missense DCLRE1C variant with TCR beta V- and J-gene trimming. An analysis done earlier found most TCR beta V segments productive about 90% or about 30% of the time.

The primer mix had 60 Vbeta and 13 Jbeta primers. The repertoire was sequenced with immunoSEQ multiplex PCR; TCRdb's copy has only in-frame clones and lacks some. Here the sample spans 150,000 to 200,000 clones, 80% to 90% being singletons. Donors were nominally healthy when sampled, though unrecorded immune exposures were likely. CDR1 is PRHDT, CDR2 FYEKMQ, per germline (reference sequence). This CDR3 is 14 amino acids long. The junction had 4 bases not matched to a gene; V was cut back by 5 bases and J by 6 bases. Specimen: PBMCs. This rearrangement joins TRBV13 to TRBJ1-4, with 9 bases identical to TRBD1. This TCR derives from a woman between 18 and 30 years old in good health and CMV-seronegative. CDR3 nucleotides: TGTGCCAGCAGCCTAAGACAGGGGGATGAAAAACTGTTTTTT. Translating it yields CASSLRQGDEKLFF.